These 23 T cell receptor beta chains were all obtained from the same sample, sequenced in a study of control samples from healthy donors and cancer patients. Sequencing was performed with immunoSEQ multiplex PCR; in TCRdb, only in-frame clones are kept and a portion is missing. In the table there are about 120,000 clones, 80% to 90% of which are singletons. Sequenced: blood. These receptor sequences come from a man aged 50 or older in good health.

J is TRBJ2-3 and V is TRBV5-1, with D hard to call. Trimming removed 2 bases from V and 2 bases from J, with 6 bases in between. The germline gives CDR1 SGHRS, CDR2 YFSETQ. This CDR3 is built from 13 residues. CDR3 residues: CASSFTFTDTQYF. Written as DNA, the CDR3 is TGCGCCAGCAGCTTCACCTTCACAGATACGCAGTATTTT.

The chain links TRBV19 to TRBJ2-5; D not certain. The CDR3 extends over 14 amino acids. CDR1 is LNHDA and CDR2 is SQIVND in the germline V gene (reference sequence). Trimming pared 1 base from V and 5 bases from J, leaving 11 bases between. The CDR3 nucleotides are TGTGCCAGTAGTATAGGTGGTTTCCGGGAGACCCAGTACTTC. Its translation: CASSIGGFRETQYF.

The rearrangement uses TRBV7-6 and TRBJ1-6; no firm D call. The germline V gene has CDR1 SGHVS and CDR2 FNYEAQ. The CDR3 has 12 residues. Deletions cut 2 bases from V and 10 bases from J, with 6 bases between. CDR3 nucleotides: TGTGCCAGCAGCTTACCCGGCTCACCCCTCCACTTT. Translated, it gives CASSLPGSPLHF.

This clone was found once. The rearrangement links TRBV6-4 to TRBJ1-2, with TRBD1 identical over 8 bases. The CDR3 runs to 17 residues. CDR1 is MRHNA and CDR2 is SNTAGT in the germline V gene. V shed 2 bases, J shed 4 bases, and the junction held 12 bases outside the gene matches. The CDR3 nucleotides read TGTGCCAGCAGTGACCGGTACAGGGGGAGTGGGGCCTATGGCTACACCTTC. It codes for CASSDRYRGSGAYGYTF.

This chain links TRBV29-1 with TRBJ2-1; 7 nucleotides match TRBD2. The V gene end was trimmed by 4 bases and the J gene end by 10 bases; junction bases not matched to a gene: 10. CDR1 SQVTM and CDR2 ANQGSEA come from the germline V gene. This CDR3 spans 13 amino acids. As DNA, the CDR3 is TGCAGCGTTGGGGAGCTTAACGGGGGGGAGCAGTTCTTC. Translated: CSVGELNGGEQFF.

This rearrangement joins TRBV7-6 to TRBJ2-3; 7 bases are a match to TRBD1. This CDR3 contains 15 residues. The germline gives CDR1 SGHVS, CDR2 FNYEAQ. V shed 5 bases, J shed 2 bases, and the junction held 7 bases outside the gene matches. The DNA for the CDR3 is TGTGCCAGCAGCCCCTCGGGACAGACCACAGATACGCAGTATTTT. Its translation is CASSPSGQTTDTQYF.

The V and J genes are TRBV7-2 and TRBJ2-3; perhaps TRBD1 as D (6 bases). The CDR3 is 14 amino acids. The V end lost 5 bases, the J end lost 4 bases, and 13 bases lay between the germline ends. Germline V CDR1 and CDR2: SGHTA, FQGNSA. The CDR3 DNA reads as TGTGCCAGCAGCCCGGGGACACCTTCAGATACGCAGTATTTT. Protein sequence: CASSPGTPSDTQYF.

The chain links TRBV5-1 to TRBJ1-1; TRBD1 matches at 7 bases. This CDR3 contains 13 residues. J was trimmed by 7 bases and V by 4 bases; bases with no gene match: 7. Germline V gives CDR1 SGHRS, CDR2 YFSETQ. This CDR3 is CASSIGTDLEAFF. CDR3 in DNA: TGCGCCAGCAGCATTGGGACAGATCTTGAAGCTTTCTTT.

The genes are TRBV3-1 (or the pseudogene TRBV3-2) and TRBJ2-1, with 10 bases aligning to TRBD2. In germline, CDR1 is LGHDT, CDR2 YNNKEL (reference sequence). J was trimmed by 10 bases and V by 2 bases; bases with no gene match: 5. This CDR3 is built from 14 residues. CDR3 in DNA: TGTGCCAGCAGCCAATTAGCGGGGGGTTGGGAGCAGTTCTTC. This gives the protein CASSQLAGGWEQFF.

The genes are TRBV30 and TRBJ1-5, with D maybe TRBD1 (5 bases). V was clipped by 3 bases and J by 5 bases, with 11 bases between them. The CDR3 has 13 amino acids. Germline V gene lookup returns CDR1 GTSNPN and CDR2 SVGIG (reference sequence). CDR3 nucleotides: TGTGCCTGGAGCAGTAGGGGTGATCAGCCCCAGCATTTT. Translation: CAWSSRGDQPQHF.

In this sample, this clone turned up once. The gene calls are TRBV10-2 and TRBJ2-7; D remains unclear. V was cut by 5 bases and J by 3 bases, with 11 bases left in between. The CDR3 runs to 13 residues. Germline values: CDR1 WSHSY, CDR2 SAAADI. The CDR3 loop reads CASSQGNHYEQYF. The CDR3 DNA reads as TGCGCCAGCAGTCAAGGGAACCACTACGAGCAGTACTTC.

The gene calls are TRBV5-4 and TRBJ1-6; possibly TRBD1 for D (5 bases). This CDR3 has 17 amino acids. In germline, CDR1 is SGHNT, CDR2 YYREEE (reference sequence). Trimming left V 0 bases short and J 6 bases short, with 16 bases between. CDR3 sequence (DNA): TGTGCCAGCAGCTTGGGGGGCCAGGGATCGCTTAATTCACCCCTCCACTTT. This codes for CASSLGGQGSLNSPLHF.

As DNA, the CDR3 is TGTGCCAGCAGTGGACAGGGAGGGAACACTGAAGCTTTCTTT. The encoded protein is CASSGQGGNTEAFF. This rearrangement joins TRBV25-1 to TRBJ1-1; 7 positions match TRBD1. V shed 4 bases and J 1 base; nucleotides not matched to a gene: 3. Germline CDR1 and CDR2: MGHDK and SYGVNS. This CDR3 spans 14 amino acids.

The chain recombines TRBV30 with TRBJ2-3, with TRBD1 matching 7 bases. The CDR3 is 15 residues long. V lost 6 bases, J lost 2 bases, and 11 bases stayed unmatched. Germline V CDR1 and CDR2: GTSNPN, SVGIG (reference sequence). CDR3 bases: TGTGCCTGTCATACTAGGGGGCAGAACACAGATACGCAGTATTTT. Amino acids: CACHTRGQNTDTQYF.

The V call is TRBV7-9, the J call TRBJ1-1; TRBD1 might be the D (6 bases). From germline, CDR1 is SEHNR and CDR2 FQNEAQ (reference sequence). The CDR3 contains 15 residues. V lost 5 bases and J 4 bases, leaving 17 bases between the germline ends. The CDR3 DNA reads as TGTGCCAGCAGCCCCCCGAGAGGGGGGCCCACTGAAGCTTTCTTT. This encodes CASSPPRGGPTEAFF.

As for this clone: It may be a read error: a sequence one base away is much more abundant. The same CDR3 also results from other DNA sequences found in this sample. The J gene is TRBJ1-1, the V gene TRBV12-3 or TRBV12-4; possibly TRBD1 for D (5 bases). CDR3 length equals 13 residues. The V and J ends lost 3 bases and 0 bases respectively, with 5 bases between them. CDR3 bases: TGTGCCAGCAGTTTGACAGTGAACACTGAAGCTTTCTTT. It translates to CASSLTVNTEAFF.

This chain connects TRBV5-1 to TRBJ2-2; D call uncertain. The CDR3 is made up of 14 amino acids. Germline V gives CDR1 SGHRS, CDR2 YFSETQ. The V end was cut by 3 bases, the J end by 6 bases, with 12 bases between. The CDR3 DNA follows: TGCGCCAGCAGCTCATGGACGGAACCCGGGGAGCTGTTTTTT. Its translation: CASSSWTEPGELFF.

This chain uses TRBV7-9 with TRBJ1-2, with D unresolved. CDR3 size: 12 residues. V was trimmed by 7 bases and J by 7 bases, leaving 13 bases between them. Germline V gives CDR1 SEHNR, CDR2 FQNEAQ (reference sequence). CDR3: CASTAGPRGYTF. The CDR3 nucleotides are TGTGCCAGCACCGCCGGTCCGCGTGGCTACACCTTC.

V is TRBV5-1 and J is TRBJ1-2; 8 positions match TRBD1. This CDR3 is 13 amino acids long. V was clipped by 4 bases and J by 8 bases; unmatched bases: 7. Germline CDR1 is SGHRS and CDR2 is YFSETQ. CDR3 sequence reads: CASSQGAGGGYTF. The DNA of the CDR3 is TGCGCCAGCAGCCAGGGGGCCGGAGGGGGCTACACCTTC.

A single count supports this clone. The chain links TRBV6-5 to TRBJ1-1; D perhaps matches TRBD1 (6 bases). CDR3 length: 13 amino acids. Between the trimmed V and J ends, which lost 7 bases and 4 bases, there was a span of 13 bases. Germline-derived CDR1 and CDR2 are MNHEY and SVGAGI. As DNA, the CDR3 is TGTGCCAGCATCCGGGGGGCGATCACTGAAGCTTTCTTT. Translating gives CASIRGAITEAFF.

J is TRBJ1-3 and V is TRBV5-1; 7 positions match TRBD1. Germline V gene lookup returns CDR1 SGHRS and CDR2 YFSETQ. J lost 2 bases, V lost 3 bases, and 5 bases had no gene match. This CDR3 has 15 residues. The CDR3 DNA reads TGCGCCAGCAGCTCTTACAGGGGAGCTGGAAACACCATATATTTT. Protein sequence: CASSSYRGAGNTIYF.

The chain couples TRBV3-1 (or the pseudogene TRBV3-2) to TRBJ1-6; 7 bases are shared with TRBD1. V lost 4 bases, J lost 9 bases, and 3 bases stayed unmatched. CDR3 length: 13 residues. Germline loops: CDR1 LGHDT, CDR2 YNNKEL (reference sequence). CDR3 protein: CASSPDRASPLHF. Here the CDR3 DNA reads TGTGCCAGCAGCCCAGACAGGGCTTCACCCCTCCACTTT.

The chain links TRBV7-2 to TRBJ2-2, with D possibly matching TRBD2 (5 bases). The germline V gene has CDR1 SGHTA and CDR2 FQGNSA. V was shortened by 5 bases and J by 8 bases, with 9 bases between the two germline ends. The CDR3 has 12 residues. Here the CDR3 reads CASSPPGGELFF. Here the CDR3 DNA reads TGTGCCAGCAGCCCACCGGGGGGGGAGCTGTTTTTT.